This T cell receptor beta chain is from a study of cytomegalovirus exposure and HLA in healthy donors (dated by TCRdb to the late 2010s). Background on the whole study: An earlier analysis of around 600 of the donors reported 250 to 300 Gb of sequence data and around 110 million unique TCR beta sequences from roughly 200 million T cells. An early release covering roughly 580 HLA-typed donors comprised approximately 290 gigabases of sequencing data and some 79 million unique TCR sequences. Of the roughly 400 genotyped donors, around 81% fell in the genetic ancestry cluster associated with self-reported Caucasian donors. The study aimed to test whether cataloging public T cell receptors could reveal signatures of past pathogen exposure. The study profiled the T cell repertoires of 500 to 800 subjects by immunosequencing and related them to cytomegalovirus serostatus. Besides the first cohort of around 670 subjects, a separate validation cohort made up of roughly 120 different subjects was used. To predict cytomegalovirus infection status, the study combined high-throughput TCR immunosequencing, statistical association of individual TCRs with disease status, and machine learning. In a later analysis, previously published TCR beta repertoires from fewer than 750 donors were re-analyzed and high-resolution HLA genotyping was added so that TCR occurrence patterns could be studied. The later analysis used no new phenotypic data to find candidate immune exposures, relying instead on TCR beta sequences and their occurrence across donors. In an earlier analysis of 550 to 700 of the donors, high-throughput TCR beta sequencing was used to judge whether each TCR beta V gene segment behaved as functional or pseudogenic. Donor age, sex, ethnicity and CMV serostatus were compiled together with the repertoire data. A later genetic analysis took genome-wide SNP genotypes for about 65% of the roughly 670 donors and used that subset as a discovery cohort. All discovery cohort repertoires had been generated using a single sequencing platform. Both class I and class II loci were covered by HLA typing, at four-digit resolution. Typing coverage differed by locus: A, B, C, DRB1 and DQB1 were typed in roughly 620-640 donors, DQA1 in 500 to 550, DPA1 in some 600, and DPB1 in approximately 450. Five DR-DQ haplotypes were treated as single units for association and clustering because of strong linkage in the cohort. Across some 400 genotyped donors of the cohort, an average of roughly 200,000 unique TCR beta nucleotide sequences per donor were sequenced, and about a sixth of those sequences were non-productive. Overall study results and their limits: In this cohort, only TCR beta chains were sequenced, and detectable features were limited by the absence of alpha or paired-chain data. Seventeen rarely observed V segments, including chromosome 9 orphons, were excluded from the earlier analysis of several hundred of the donors because counts were too low. Most TCR sequences were observed very rarely across donors, whereas some public TCRs were present in many individuals. In vitro tests confirmed that a few of the cytomegalovirus-associated TCR beta chains recognize cytomegalovirus antigens. At a false discovery rate of 0.05, a later analysis linked about 17,000 TCR beta sequences to specific HLA alleles. Most CMV-associated TCR beta chains appeared to be HLA-restricted in a later analysis, and the HLA associations seemed to be driven largely by CMV exposure. A cluster of highly shared sequence variants was judged likely to be a technical artifact of the sequencing pipeline. The authors suggested that the approach could potentially be generalized to other disease states and immunological phenotypes. Immune exposure information for the cohort was limited to CMV serostatus. An association between a missense DCLRE1C variant and V-gene and J-gene trimming of TCR beta chains was found in a later genetic analysis and replicated in an independent cohort. Compared with the roughly 670-donor mean, donors in an Asian-associated ancestry cluster had fewer N-insertions in productive TCRs, according to a later genetic analysis. The classifier was reported to diagnose cytomegalovirus status with high specificity and sensitivity in both the original and validation cohorts. The presence/absence analyses assumed that sequencing depth was roughly uniform across donors, and that assumption may not be true. Compared with equally common non-associated chains, HLA-associated TCR beta chains in a later analysis were more clonally expanded and had lower generation probabilities. A total of 150 or so TCR beta chains were listed by the study as associated with cytomegalovirus. A further reported finding was that TCR beta sequences accurately predicted the HLA-A and HLA-B alleles for most subjects in the first cohort. Because HLA typing was missing for some donors at each locus, association tests included only the typed subset. When HLA alleles, especially DR and DQ, strongly co-occurred, attributing TCR associations to individual alleles was difficult. In a later analysis, several top co-occurrence clusters were reported to appear linked to parvovirus B19, influenza, CMV and Epstein-Barr virus. In a later analysis, TCR association rates were found to vary across HLA loci, with the most associated TCRs seen for DRB1 alleles and the fewest for HLA-C alleles. Linkage disequilibrium might explain the correlated functional status among segregating V segments, but an unknown experimental factor could not be ruled out. Some IMGT-functional V segments, including TRBV6-2 and TRBV6-3, could not be distinguished by the 87-base-pair reads and were therefore excluded. In an earlier analysis of some 550 of the donors, most TCR beta V segments were observed in productive rearrangements about 87% or about 30% of the time, broadly matching IMGT annotations.

The cohort was made up of approximately 670 healthy bone marrow donors. At the time of sampling, all cohort members were nominally healthy, though unrecorded immune exposures were likely present. The donor was CMV seronegative and was included in the group of a few hundred seronegative cohort members. A peripheral blood sample was provided by each donor, and peripheral blood mononuclear cells were used for TCR beta sequencing. Genomic DNA extraction from the blood cell samples was performed with the Qiagen DNeasy Blood Extraction Kit. Note on this clone: It has no known antigen specificity. The sample holds no much larger clone one base away, and base qualities are not on file.

The junction shows trimming of 0 bases on V and 2 bases on J, plus 12 bases between the germline ends. Including cysteine and phenylalanine, the CDR3 has 15 amino acids. The DNA shown is the 45-base CDR3, in frame from base 1. The germline V gene yields SGHRS for CDR1 and YFSETQ for CDR2. The library was prepared using the immunoSEQ multiplex PCR assay. A mixture of 60 forward primers for TCR Vbeta segments and 13 reverse primers for TCR Jbeta segments was used in the multiplex PCR. A multiplex PCR assay on genomic DNA amplified the CDR3 region of rearranged TCR beta genes. Amplified TCR beta libraries were sequenced as 87-base-pair reads on the Illumina HiSeq System. The source study handled its data this way. In a later analysis, tens of millions of unique TCR beta chains were counted across the approximately 620 repertoires, and roughly 11 million of these chains were shared by at least two donors. Raw reads were error-corrected and collapsed into unique sequences with a nearest-neighbor algorithm that merged closely related sequences to remove PCR and sequencing errors. CDR3 sequences were aligned to IMGT reference sequences to assign V, D and J gene segments. For a sequence to be retained, a match of at least six nucleotides was required to both a V gene segment and a J gene segment. A rearrangement counted as productive if the CDR3 had no stop codons and remained in frame with V and J, and every other rearrangement counted as non-productive. CDR3 was defined by IMGT convention, running from the second conserved V-encoded cysteine to the conserved J-encoded phenylalanine. In an earlier analysis of around 600 of the donors, sequences lacking an unambiguous match to a single V gene segment were excluded. In an earlier analysis of 587 of the donors, V segments were called functional above 56.7% productive rearrangements and were called segregating when the between-donor standard deviation exceeded 5%. To diagnose cytomegalovirus status from the catalog of TCR beta chain sequences, a statistical classification framework was built. In a later analysis, V and J genes were assigned by comparing TCR nucleotide sequences against IMGT/GENE-DB human TR gene sequences. A later analysis assigned CDR3 sequences and most-parsimonious VDJ recombination scenarios with the TCRdist pipeline. In a later analysis, each TCR beta chain was defined by its CDR3 amino acid sequence together with its V-gene family, and reads without a unique V-gene family were excluded. To address suspected cross-contamination and a sequencing artifact, a later analysis removed 450 to 700 highly shared, low-generation-probability nucleotide sequences. In a later analysis, a clonal expansion index for each public chain was calculated from normalized within-repertoire ranks of inferred template counts. In a later analysis, generation probabilities were computed with a VDJ recombination model fitted to out-of-frame rearrangements, and the resulting probabilities were checked against IGoR. In a later analysis, TCR-TCR, TCR-HLA and TCR-CMV co-occurrence was scored with hypergeometric tests, and a repertoire-size bias correction was applied to TCR pairs. In a later analysis, false discovery rates were estimated by permuting HLA or CMV assignments 20 times. In a later analysis, co-occurring TCRs were grouped using DBSCAN, and TCRdist sequence similarity was added for clustering within HLA-allele-positive subsets. Repertoires with fewer than 30,000 or more than 120,000 public chains were left out of co-occurrence clustering, as were roughly five repertoires with anomalous nucleotide sharing. TCRdb holds this immuneACCESS table with in-frame rearrangements only. Some clones are missing; in checked studies, unresolved V genes explain under half, and the rest has no known cause. V, J and clone size are those of that table, while D and trimming were read from the DNA. The sample table holds 150,000 or so clones, of which over 75% were seen once. The top ten constitute 1.5% to 2% of the sample.

Sequenced material: PBMCs. This clonotype was obtained from a woman in her twenties or thirties in good health and CMV-seronegative. The V and J genes are TRBV5-1 and TRBJ2-7; a weak D assignment points to TRBD2 (5 bases agree). The CDR3 region reads CASSLDRAGAYEQYF. The nucleotides are TGCGCCAGCAGCTTGGACCGGGCCGGGGCCTACGAGCAGTACTTC.